The clone carrying this T cell receptor beta chain was observed a few times. Its antigen remains unknown. This record comes from a study of CD8 T cells in ankylosing spondylitis. Losses at the gene ends were 3 bases for V and 2 bases for J; bases not matched to a gene: 12. Germline V gene lookup returns CDR1 SGHRS and CDR2 YFSETQ. The CDR3 consists of 18 residues. Molecular-barcoded quantitative 5'-RACE produced these TCR beta libraries. TCRdb recomputed calls from the 5' RACE reads with MiXCR, one row per CDR3 protein. The profile shows hundreds of thousands of distinct CDR3 sequences, roughly 10% of them singletons. Study outcomes and limitations: CD8+ cells made up the disease-linked clones, which were relatively rare in peripheral blood. What seemed typical of ankylosing spondylitis blood was a TCR beta motif built from eight highly homologous variants.

The source is a male donor with ankylosing spondylitis. The chain recombines TRBV5-1 with TRBJ2-1, with TRBD2 matching 9 bases. Sequencing was carried out using blood, either unsorted or a sorted T cell fraction (not recorded which). CDR3 in DNA: TGCGCCAGCAGCTCACAGCCACTTTCTAGCGGGACCTACAATGAGCAGTTCTTC. It encodes CASSSQPLSSGTYNEQFF. Full variable domain (outside the CDR3, taken from reference TRBV5-1 and TRBJ2-1): KAGVTQTPRYLIKTRGQQVTLSCSPISGHRSVSWYQQTPGQGLQFLFEYFSETQRNKGNFPGRFSGRQFSNSRSEMNVSTLELGDSALYLCASSSQPLSSGTYNEQFFGPGTRLTVL.